The source of this TCR beta chain is a study of shared clonotypes between healthy human individuals. Study overall: The study used three CD4 naive, three CD4 memory, two CD8 naive and one CD8 memory plate per donor.

Some clones are missing from TCRdb's copy, which holds only in-frame ones; the method was immunoSEQ multiplex PCR. The table records millions of clones, just over 90% of them present only once. CDR3 length: 13 amino acids. V dropped 5 bases and J dropped 10 bases, with 12 bases sitting between them. Germline CDR1 and CDR2: SGHTA and FQGTGA. Healthy HIV-negative adults without recent acute infections or vaccinations served as donors. The chain couples TRBV7-3 to TRBJ1-6, with TRBD1 as a possible D gene (5 bases). This receptor was identified in a man between 18 and 35 years old in good health. Some clones in this sample may be carry-over from other donors' samples. The sequenced sample consisted of naive CD4+ T cells from PBMCs. Specified subset: CD45RA+ positively selected. The CDR3, as DNA: TGTGCCAGCAGCCTTACGCAGGGATCACCCCTCCACTTT. Translating gives CASSLTQGSPLHF. The full variable domain, in which reference TRBV7-3 and TRBJ1-6 provide the parts outside the CDR3, is GAGVSQTPSNKVTEKGKYVELRCDPISGHTALYWYRQSLGQGPEFLIYFQGTGAADDSGLPNDRFFAVRPEGSVSTLKIQRTERGDSAVYLCASSLTQGSPLHFGNGTRLTVT.